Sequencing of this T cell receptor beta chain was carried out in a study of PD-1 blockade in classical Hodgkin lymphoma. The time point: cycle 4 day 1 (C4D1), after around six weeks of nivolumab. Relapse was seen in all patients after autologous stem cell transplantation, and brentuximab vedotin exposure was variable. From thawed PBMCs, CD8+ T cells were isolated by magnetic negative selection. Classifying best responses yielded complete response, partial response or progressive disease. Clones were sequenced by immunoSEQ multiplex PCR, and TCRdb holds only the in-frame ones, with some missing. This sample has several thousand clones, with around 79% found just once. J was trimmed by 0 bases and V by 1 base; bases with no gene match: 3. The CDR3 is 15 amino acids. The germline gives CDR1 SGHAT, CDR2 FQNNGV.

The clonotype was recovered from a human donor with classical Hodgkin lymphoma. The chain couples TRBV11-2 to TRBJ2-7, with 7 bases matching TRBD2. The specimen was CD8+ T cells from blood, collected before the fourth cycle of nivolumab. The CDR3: CASSLGTSSSYEQYF. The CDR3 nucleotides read TGTGCCAGCAGCTTAGGGACTAGTAGCTCCTACGAGCAGTACTTC.